A selection of T cell receptor beta chains follows, all from one sample in a study of T cells in Graves' hyperthyroidism and ophthalmopathy. TCRdb ran MiXCR on the multiplex PCR reads and lists one entry per CDR3 protein. The sample consists of hundreds of thousands of distinct CDR3 sequences, around 21% of them appearing once. The sample consisted of blood. The source is a man aged 30-40 years with Graves' ophthalmopathy. The CDR3 runs from the conserved cysteine through the conserved F or W. D genes are given only for firm matches. Where a row states a size, it is once, few, many or the class of an expanded clone; other rows omit it.

clone_size,j_call,v_call,d_call,cdr3_aa,cdr3_nt
NA,TRBJ2-5,TRBV3-1,NA,CASSLALGGRETQYF,TGTGCCAGCAGCCTCGCTTTAGGGGGGAGAGAGACCCAGTACTTC
many,TRBJ2-7,TRBV11-2,TRBD1,CASSGLGVEDRGWYEQYF,TGTGCCAGCAGCGGTTTGGGGGTTGAGGACAGGGGTTGGTACGAGCAGTACTTC
many,TRBJ2-7,TRBV18,TRBD1,CASSLQGQGHEQYF,TGTGCCAGCTCACTACAAGGACAGGGCCACGAGCAGTACTTC
few,TRBJ2-7,TRBV14,NA,CASKSDSLSYEQYF,TGTGCCAGCAAGAGTGACAGTCTCTCCTACGAGCAGTACTTC
many,TRBJ1-1,TRBV28,NA,CASSQTGTWGTEAFF,TGTGCCAGCAGTCAAACAGGGACCTGGGGCACTGAAGCTTTCTTT
many,TRBJ2-5,TRBV2,TRBD2,CASSASGIVQETQYF,TGTGCCAGCAGTGCTAGCGGAATCGTCCAAGAGACCCAGTACTTC
few,TRBJ2-7,TRBV7-8,TRBD2,CASSLGEGRQDGLEQYF,TGTGCCAGCAGCTTAGGGGAGGGGCGGCAAGACGGTCTCGAGCAGTACTTC
many,TRBJ2-1,TRBV7-2,NA,CASASDRRNEQFF,TGTGCCAGCGCCTCGGACAGAAGAAATGAGCAGTTCTTC
NA,TRBJ2-7,TRBV10-2,TRBD2,CASSESGAGGEQYF,TGCGCCAGCAGTGAATCGGGGGCGGGGGGCGAGCAGTACTTC
few,TRBJ2-2,TRBV9,NA,CASSVRWAGELFF,TGTGCCAGCAGCGTACGGTGGGCCGGGGAGCTGTTTTTT
NA,TRBJ2-7,TRBV14,NA,CASSQIIQSHSYYEQYF,TGTGCCAGCAGCCAGATTATACAATCCCATTCTTACTACGAGCAGTACTTC
NA,TRBJ2-1,TRBV5-4,TRBD2,CASFSGSWGEQFF,TGTGCCAGCTTTAGCGGGAGTTGGGGTGAGCAGTTCTTC
NA,TRBJ2-1,TRBV28,NA,CASSLSSTRGEFF,TGTGCCAGCAGTTTATCTTCTACGAGGGGGGAGTTCTTC
many,TRBJ2-7,TRBV12-3/TRBV12-4,NA,CASSFGQGSEQYF,TGTGCCAGCAGTTTCGGGCAGGGTAGCGAGCAGTACTTC
NA,TRBJ1-5,TRBV20-1,NA,CSAPRGGGNTNQPQHF,TGCAGTGCTCCTCGTGGGGGGGGAAATACCAATCAGCCCCAGCATTTT
many,TRBJ2-5,TRBV5-5,NA,CASSLAGQLQETQYF,TGTGCCAGCAGCTTGGCGGGGCAGCTCCAAGAGACCCAGTACTTC
few,TRBJ2-2,TRBV3-1,NA,CASSPGRGLNTGELFF,TGTGCCAGCAGCCCAGGCAGGGGACTGAACACCGGGGAGCTGTTTTTT
NA,TRBJ1-2,TRBV24-1,NA,CATSDGGDYGYTF,TGTGCCACCTCAGACGGGGGCGACTATGGCTACACCTTC